Each of the 18 T cell receptor beta chains below was sequenced from the same sample in a study of blood T cell repertoires in COVID-19. The table came from immunoSEQ multiplex PCR; TCRdb's copy has only in-frame clones and leaves some out. Altogether 110,000 or so clones are present, approximately 81% being singletons, with the ten largest covering about 3%. Sequenced: peripheral blood. These receptors originate from a man aged 40-50 years with acute or convalescent COVID-19.

The rearrangement links TRBV9 to TRBJ1-4; 9 positions match TRBD1. Germline V gives CDR1 SGDLS, CDR2 YYNGEE. The V gene end was trimmed by 4 bases and the J gene end by 8 bases; junction bases not matched to a gene: 9. The CDR3 loop spans 15 amino acids. CDR3: CASSPRTGEREKLFF. CDR3 in DNA: TGTGCCAGCAGCCCCCGGACAGGGGAAAGAGAAAAACTGTTTTTT.

The V gene is TRBV12-1, the J gene TRBJ2-7; the table's D call of TRBD1 was not tested on the DNA. TRBV12-1 is a pseudogene. The CDR3 covers 17 residues. The CDR3 loop is CASSFKGGGQGTYEQYF. In DNA form, the CDR3 reads TGTGCCAGCAGCTTTAAGGGGGGGGGACAGGGAACCTACGAGCAGTACTTC.

This clone was picked up one time. The J gene is TRBJ2-3, the V gene TRBV7-3; 11 positions agree with TRBD1. This CDR3 has 15 residues. Trimming cost V 5 bases and J 3 bases; bases outside gene matches: 4. The germline CDR1 and CDR2 sequences are SGHTA and FQGTGA. The CDR3 sequence is CASSLGQGETDTQYF. CDR3 coding DNA: TGTGCCAGCAGCCTGGGACAGGGGGAAACAGATACGCAGTATTTT.

In its sample, this clone was seen a few times. The chain recombines TRBV6-2 or TRBV6-3 with TRBJ2-7; the D is unclear. The germline gives CDR1 MNHEY, CDR2 SVGEGT. V lost 2 bases and J lost 5, with 4 bases in between. CDR3 length: 11 residues. The CDR3 DNA follows: TGTGCCAGCAGTTACCCCGACGAGCAGTACTTC. It yields the protein CASSYPDEQYF.

V gene TRBV4-1 combines with J gene TRBJ2-3, with D possibly matching TRBD2 (5 bases). The CDR3 consists of 15 residues. With 2 bases removed from V and 3 bases from J, the gap between germline ends came to 12 bases. Per germline, CDR1 MGHRA and CDR2 YSYEKL. The CDR3 coding sequence is TGCGCCAGCAGCCAAAGCATCCCGGGGACAGATACGCAGTATTTT. This encodes CASSQSIPGTDTQYF.

The chain couples TRBV10-3 to TRBJ2-5; 7 nucleotides align to TRBD1. The CDR3 has 15 amino acids. The trim removed 2 bases at V and 2 bases at J, leaving 5 bases unmatched. CDR1 and CDR2 from the germline V gene are ENHRY and SYGVKD. CDR3 residues: CAISEPGRGQETQYF. The CDR3 coding sequence is TGTGCCATCAGTGAGCCCGGCAGGGGGCAAGAGACCCAGTACTTC.

This rearrangement joins TRBV5-1 to TRBJ2-1; a possible D gene is TRBD1 (6 bases). The CDR3 length is 17 residues. Germline CDR1 reads SGHRS; CDR2 reads YFSETQ. Trimming shortened V by 4 bases and J by 0 bases, and 17 bases separated the two germline ends. CDR3 residues: CASSQISRQASYNEQFF. CDR3 nucleotide sequence: TGCGCCAGCAGCCAAATTTCCAGACAGGCCTCCTACAATGAGCAGTTCTTC.

This chain joins TRBV28 and TRBJ2-7; TRBD1 matches at 7 bases. The CDR3 consists of 14 residues. Trimming cost V 4 bases and J 3 bases; bases outside gene matches: 6. The germline V gene has CDR1 MDHEN and CDR2 SYDVKM. The CDR3 DNA reads as TGTGCCAGCAGTTCGTGGACAGGAAGCTACGAGCAGTACTTC. It specifies CASSSWTGSYEQYF.

The CDR3 loop is CASSSTGVSQPQHF. For the CDR3, the DNA is TGTGCCAGTAGTAGCACAGGGGTCAGTCAGCCCCAGCATTTT. The chain has TRBV19 and TRBJ1-5; 7 bases match TRBD1. Trimming removed 4 bases from V and 6 bases from J; junction bases left unmatched: 6. CDR1 is LNHDA and CDR2 is SQIVND in the germline V gene (reference sequence). The CDR3 consists of 14 residues.

This chain uses TRBV4-2 with TRBJ2-3; TRBD2 matches at 9 bases. The CDR3 consists of 18 residues. J was trimmed by 1 base and V by 0 bases; bases with no gene match: 8. Germline CDR1 and CDR2: LGHNA and YNFKEQ. CDR3 in DNA: TGTGCCAGCAGCCAAGAATTCGCTAGCGGGGATCGCACAGATACGCAGTATTTT. It is translated as CASSQEFASGDRTDTQYF.

The chain uses TRBV24-1 and TRBJ2-1; TRBD1 matches at 12 bases. Looked up from germline, CDR1 is KGHDR and CDR2 is SFDVKD. The CDR3 contains 18 residues. Losses at the gene ends were 4 bases for V and 2 bases for J; bases not matched to a gene: 8. In DNA form, the CDR3 reads TGTGCCACCAGTGACCATTGGGACAGGGGGCCCACCTACAATGAGCAGTTCTTC. As protein: CATSDHWDRGPTYNEQFF.

The CDR3 DNA reads TGTGCCAGCAGCCTCCTGGGACAGGGCTTCTACGAGCAGTACTTC. As protein: CASSLLGQGFYEQYF. The chain links TRBV7-9 to TRBJ2-7; 9 bases line up with TRBD1. Germline assignment: CDR1 SEHNR and CDR2 FQNEAQ (reference sequence). Trimming took 5 bases from V and 3 from J; bases not matched to a gene: 8. The CDR3 is 15 residues long.

This chain links TRBV4-1 with TRBJ2-1; 8 nucleotides match TRBD1. Germline V gene sequence: CDR1 MGHRA, CDR2 YSYEKL. The CDR3 length is 15 residues. Trimming cost V 4 bases and J 4 bases; bases outside gene matches: 6. The DNA for the CDR3 is TGCGCCAGCAGCCGAAACAGGGGGGTATACAATGAGCAGTTCTTC. This encodes CASSRNRGVYNEQFF.

In its sample, this clone was seen once. The chain carries TRBV23-1 and TRBJ2-7; 14 nucleotides match TRBD2. TRBV23-1 is an ORF for which the function is uncertain. Trimming took 6 bases from V and 5 from J; bases not matched to a gene: 9. The CDR3 has 16 amino acids. The CDR3 DNA follows: TGCGCCAGCAGCCGATTGACTAGCGGGGGGGCCGACGAGCAGTACTTC. Translation: CASSRLTSGGADEQYF.

This clone came up a few times. The V call is TRBV3-1 (or the pseudogene TRBV3-2), the J call TRBJ2-7, with 7 positions matching TRBD1. The germline V gene has CDR1 LGHDT and CDR2 YNNKEL (reference sequence). V lost 1 base, J lost 3 bases, and 3 bases stayed unmatched. This CDR3 is built from 14 residues. This chain's CDR3 is CASSQADRVYEQYF. The CDR3 region has the DNA TGTGCCAGCAGCCAAGCCGACAGGGTCTACGAGCAGTACTTC.

The chain has TRBV2 and TRBJ1-4; 8 bases match TRBD1. CDR1 and CDR2 (germline): SNHLY, FYNNEI. J was trimmed by 8 bases and V by 3 bases; bases with no gene match: 5. The CDR3 spans 14 residues. The CDR3 DNA reads TGTGCCAGCAGTGAGACAGGGGCTAGGGAAAAACTGTTTTTT. Amino acid sequence: CASSETGAREKLFF.

The chain is built from TRBV19 and TRBJ2-1, with D possibly being TRBD1 (5 bases). V dropped 5 bases and J dropped 0 bases, with 11 bases sitting between them. Germline assignment: CDR1 LNHDA and CDR2 SQIVND (reference sequence). The length of the CDR3 is 15 residues. Here the CDR3 DNA reads TGTGCCAGTAGTTCGGACACGAGCTCCTACAATGAGCAGTTCTTC. Amino acids: CASSSDTSSYNEQFF.

The genes are TRBV7-2 and TRBJ1-1; 7 bases fit TRBD1. The germline CDR1 and CDR2 sequences are SGHTA and FQGNSA. Losses at the gene ends were 5 bases for V and 0 bases for J; bases not matched to a gene: 6. CDR3 length: 15 amino acids. In DNA, the CDR3 is TGTGCCAGCAGCCACCTGGGACAGATGAACACTGAAGCTTTCTTT. It specifies CASSHLGQMNTEAFF.